This entry concerns a single T cell receptor beta chain. Its antigen is as yet unknown. Using its own MiXCR run on the RT-PCR reads, TCRdb lists one record per CDR3 protein. The repertoire holds fewer than 800,000 distinct CDR3 sequences, with roughly 14% as singletons. This sample is part of a study of response to subunit inactivated influenza vaccine. Points from the study as a whole: With each seasonal influenza vaccination, the authors suggested, few new T cells are recruited.

The TCR originated in a man in his fifties or sixties who received an inactivated influenza vaccine. This material consisted of PBMCs from blood, taken approximately 12 days after vaccination.

The CDR3 DNA reads TGTGCCAGCAGTTTGATCTCGTCTGGTGGGACAGGAAGAGAGACCCAGTACTTC. Translating gives CASSLISSGGTGRETQYF. The chain couples TRBV12-3 or TRBV12-4 to TRBJ2-5, with 8 bases lining up with TRBD1. The length of the CDR3 is 18 residues. J gave up 4 bases and V 3 bases, and 16 bases lay outside the gene matches.